This TCR beta chain was documented in a study of early T cells in non-severe SARS-CoV-2 infection. As for the study in general: With bulk RNA from unsorted whole blood as input, sequencing yielded unpaired chains.

Worth noting for this clonotype: Its antigen remains unknown.

Study results and caveats: Reliance on VDJdb matching favored anti-spike CD8 responses; private and CD4 specificities were missed.

In the library, individual cDNA molecules carried attached unique molecular identifiers. TCRdb re-called the 5' RACE reads with MiXCR, one entry per CDR3 protein. The data contain under 85,000 distinct CDR3 sequences, 9.5% to 15% of them singletons. V dropped 2 bases and J dropped 2 bases, with 0 bases sitting between them. Germline lookup yields CDR1 DFQATT and CDR2 SNEGSKA (reference sequence). This CDR3 is 10 amino acids long. This clonotype was obtained from an adult who was a healthcare worker with PCR-confirmed SARS-CoV-2 infection or an uninfected control (not recorded which). The V call is TRBV20-1, the J call TRBJ1-2; the D is unclear. Material: whole blood. The CDR3 loop reads CSARNYGYTF. The CDR3, as DNA: TGCAGTGCTAGAAACTATGGCTACACCTTC.